This record looks at one T cell receptor delta chain sequence and its context. In this sample, this clone turned up many times. The target of this receptor is not known. A much larger clone is a single base away; this may be a read error. The same CDR3 is also encoded by other DNA sequences in this sample. This entry belongs to a study of γδ T cells in repeated Plasmodium falciparum infection (dated by TCRdb to about 2021). The study in broad terms: Malian children exposed to intense seasonal malaria transmission were enrolled in the natural-infection arm and compared with Australian children matched for age and gender. Four controlled human malaria infections were administered to several malaria-naive U.S. adults over approximately 600 days by bites from P. falciparum NF54-infected Anopheles stephensi mosquitoes. The study looked at how repeated Plasmodium falciparum infection shapes the human gammadelta T cell repertoire, using both natural infection in Mali and controlled human malaria infection. The gammadelta TCR repertoires from Mali were analysed in two ways: cross-sectionally during periods with no transmission, and longitudinally across episodes of acute febrile malaria. Samples were collected from controlled-infection subjects at baseline, immediately before selected infections, and 21 days after each infection. General findings and caveats noted by the study authors: The controlled-infection cohort was small, limiting analysis of inter-individual variability in gammadelta T cell responses. Generalizability was limited because the Malian cohort was drawn from a small rural village of predominantly one ethnic group.

Library preparation was by multiplex PCR. Instrument used: Illumina MiSeq. Each sorted gammadelta T cell sample was sequenced for both the TCR gamma (TRG) and TCR delta (TRD) chains. The study's processing was this. The repertoire analyses drew on clonotype tree plots, the accumulated frequency of the top 20 clonotypes, and diversity index (DI) and D75 metrics. TCRdb called clones from the public reads with CATT, and repeated DNA sequences were later combined into one row. The V and J calls follow TCRdb's processing rather than the paper's. The sample table shows some 100,000 delta-chain clones, and under 1.5% are seen once. The top ten clonotypes cover just under 9% of the sample. The clonotype was recovered from a pool of human donors (malaria-infected and uninfected, not separated). The sample consisted of gamma-delta T cells from blood.

The CDR3 region: CASTLRGGVKLIF. The DNA sequence reads TGTGCCTCAACCTTACGTGGTGGGGTTAAACTCATCTTT. The chain joins TRDV3 to TRDJ1, with TRDD3 as a weak D call on 5 bases. The germline V gene (reference sequence) sets CDR1 to TVYSNPD and CDR2 to GDNSRS. From the cysteine through the phenylalanine, the CDR3 covers 13 amino acids. Only CDR3 DNA is held: 39 bases, read in frame from base 1. Trimming at the junction amounts to 4 bases on V and 7 bases on J, and the germline ends lie 19 bases apart.